Below, 20 T cell receptor beta chains from the same sample are listed, as sequenced in a study of shared clonotypes between healthy human individuals. Clones were sequenced by immunoSEQ multiplex PCR, and TCRdb holds only the in-frame ones, with some missing. The data show some 2,500,000 clones, roughly 93% seen once. Sequenced: naive CD4+ T cells from PBMCs. Subset noted: CD45RA+ positively selected. All receptors come from a man aged 18 to 30 in good health. Some clones in this sample may be carry-over from other donors' samples.

The gene calls are TRBV5-4 and TRBJ2-2; 8 bases fit TRBD2. CDR3 length: 15 residues. With V trimmed by 5 bases and J by 5 bases, 8 bases remained unmatched. Germline V gives CDR1 SGHNT, CDR2 YYREEE (reference sequence). The CDR3 sequence is CASRAAGAGTGELFF. CDR3 coding DNA: TGTGCCAGCAGAGCAGCGGGGGCGGGAACCGGGGAGCTGTTTTTT.

This clone has only a few counts. Within the sample, other DNA sequences also encode this same CDR3. V and J are TRBV5-1 and TRBJ2-1; D could derive from TRBD1 or TRBD2 (5 bases each). The CDR3 is made up of 14 amino acids. Per the germline V gene, CDR1 is SGHRS and CDR2 is YFSETQ. Trimming stripped 0 bases from V and 1 base from J, with 5 bases between. This CDR3 is CASSLGGSYNEQFF. In DNA, the CDR3 is TGCGCCAGCAGCTTGGGGGGGTCCTACAATGAGCAGTTCTTC.

V usage is TRBV2 and J usage is TRBJ1-2, with D perhaps matching TRBD1 (5 bases). With 4 bases removed from V and 2 bases from J, the gap between germline ends came to 14 bases. Germline values: CDR1 SNHLY, CDR2 FYNNEI. This CDR3 is 15 amino acids long. CDR3 in DNA: TGTGCCAGCAGTGTCGAGGGGTTGAAAAACTATGGCTACACCTTC. Protein product: CASSVEGLKNYGYTF.

To note about this clone: This could be a read error, since a much larger clone is one nucleotide away. This sample also contains other DNA sequences that code for the same CDR3. The CDR3 loop is CASSLNYEQYF. CDR3 nucleotide sequence: TGTGCCAGCAGTTTAAATTACGAGCAGTACTTC. The chain couples TRBV28 to TRBJ2-7; D gene unclear. CDR1 MDHEN and CDR2 SYDVKM come from the germline V gene. The CDR3 is 11 amino acids. V lost 2 bases, J lost 4 bases, and 3 bases lay in between.

V is TRBV30 and J is TRBJ2-2; 10 bases are shared with TRBD2. Germline V CDR1 and CDR2: GTSNPN, SVGIG (reference sequence). The CDR3 covers 16 residues. Trimming took 5 bases from V and 6 from J; bases not matched to a gene: 12. This CDR3 is CAWVGLAGALAGELFF. CDR3 nucleotides: TGTGCCTGGGTCGGGCTAGCGGGAGCCCTAGCCGGGGAGCTGTTTTTT.

For this clone: In the same sample, other DNA sequences code for this CDR3. The chain links TRBV18 to TRBJ2-1, with TRBD1 identical over 7 bases. The CDR3 loop spans 16 amino acids. Trimming at V came to 3 bases and at J to 0 bases, leaving 5 bases not matched to a gene. Germline V lookup: CDR1 KGHSH, CDR2 LQKENI. CDR3 residues: CASSPPGGPSYNEQFF. The CDR3 nucleotides are TGTGCCAGCTCACCCCCAGGGGGTCCCTCCTACAATGAGCAGTTCTTC. The full variable domain, completed using reference TRBV18 and TRBJ2-1, is NAGVMQNPRHLVRRRGQEARLRCSPMKGHSHVYWYRQLPEEGLKFMVYLQKENIIDESGMPKERFSAEFPKEGPSILRIQQVVRGDSAAYFCASSPPGGPSYNEQFFGPGTRLTVL.

The chain couples TRBV5-4 to TRBJ2-2; TRBD1 aligns across 8 bases. V lost 3 bases and J lost 4; bases outside the gene matches: 8. The CDR3 covers 16 residues. Germline CDR1 is SGHNT and CDR2 is YYREEE (reference sequence). CDR3 amino acids: CASSSRQGLGTGELFF. As DNA, the CDR3 is TGTGCCAGCAGCTCCCGACAGGGGCTCGGCACCGGGGAGCTGTTTTTT.

The CDR3 DNA is TGTGCCATCAGTGAGGGACTTACCTACGAGCAGTACTTC. Translation gives CAISEGLTYEQYF. The chain has TRBV10-3 and TRBJ2-7; D might be TRBD2 (5 bases). Germline V lookup: CDR1 ENHRY, CDR2 SYGVKD. The V end lost 2 bases, the J end lost 2 bases, and 7 bases lay between the germline ends. The CDR3 has 13 residues.

This chain uses TRBV9 with TRBJ2-4, with D perhaps assigned TRBD1 or TRBD2 (5 bases each). CDR3 length equals 15 residues. CDR1 SGDLS and CDR2 YYNGEE come from the germline V gene. Trimming took 0 bases from V and 5 from J, leaving 12 bases between them. The CDR3 nucleotides read TGTGCCAGCAGCGTAGGGGGACGACTCGAAAACATTCAGTACTTC. The encoded protein is CASSVGGRLENIQYF.

This chain uses TRBV5-1 with TRBJ2-2; 14 bases are shared with TRBD2. This CDR3 is built from 18 residues. J gave up 2 bases and V 4 bases, and 7 bases lay outside the gene matches. CDR1 is SGHRS, CDR2 YFSETQ, per germline. The CDR3 loop is CASSLRTSGRLNTGELFF. CDR3 nucleotides: TGCGCCAGCAGCCTGAGGACTAGCGGGAGGCTCAACACCGGGGAGCTGTTTTTT.

V gene TRBV28 combines with J gene TRBJ2-1; TRBD2 matches 9 bases. The trim removed 5 bases at V and 1 base at J, leaving 6 bases unmatched. The germline CDR1 and CDR2 sequences are MDHEN and SYDVKM. The CDR3 contains 16 residues. This chain's CDR3 is CASSPTSGRSYNEQFF. The CDR3 region has the DNA TGTGCCAGCAGTCCGACTAGCGGCCGTTCCTACAATGAGCAGTTCTTC.

The chain joins TRBV7-2 to TRBJ2-1; 12 bases are a match to TRBD2. J was trimmed by 3 bases and V by 10 bases; bases with no gene match: 7. The CDR3 is made up of 15 amino acids. Germline CDR1 SGHTA, CDR2 FQGNSA. The CDR3 sequence is CATLPGLAGYNEQFF. The CDR3 DNA reads TGTGCCACTCTCCCGGGACTAGCGGGCTACAATGAGCAGTTCTTC.

The chain is built from TRBV28 and TRBJ1-3; tentatively, D is TRBD1 (6 bases). Trimming stripped 7 bases from V and 0 bases from J, with 13 bases between. This CDR3 contains 15 residues. Germline CDR1 is MDHEN and CDR2 is SYDVKM. The CDR3 reads CASKRGYPSGNTIYF. CDR3 in DNA: TGTGCCAGCAAGAGGGGGTACCCCTCTGGAAACACCATATATTTT.

This clone appeared once. The chain carries TRBV18 and TRBJ2-7; TRBD2 might be the D (6 bases). The ends were cut back, 8 bases at V and 4 bases at J, with 15 bases in the middle. This CDR3 is 13 amino acids long. Germline CDR1 KGHSH, CDR2 LQKENI. The CDR3 nucleotides read TGTGCCAGCGGGCGGGACCCCTTTTACGAGCAGTACTTC. Its protein is CASGRDPFYEQYF.

The gene calls are TRBV7-9 and TRBJ1-1; perhaps TRBD1 as D (5 bases). V lost 0 bases, J lost 4 bases, and 9 bases lay in between. The germline V gene encodes CDR1 SEHNR and CDR2 FQNEAQ (reference sequence). The CDR3 length is 14 residues. The CDR3 coding sequence is TGTGCCAGCAGCTTAGCGCGCGGGACCACTGAAGCTTTCTTT. Its translation: CASSLARGTTEAFF.

Points on this clone: Other DNA sequences in the same sample also yield this CDR3. This chain connects TRBV7-2 to TRBJ1-2; no firm D call. The germline gives CDR1 SGHTA, CDR2 FQGNSA. There are 12 residues in the CDR3. Trimming pared 2 bases from V and 1 base from J, leaving 2 bases between. CDR3 bases: TGTGCCAGCAGCTTACTTAACTATGGCTACACCTTC. It is translated as CASSLLNYGYTF.

In this sample, this clone turned up a few times. The germline gene is not matched at one end of the junction; a read error may be the cause. The chain combines TRBV30 with TRBJ1-1; D perhaps matches TRBD1 (5 bases). The CDR3 runs 13 residues. Germline CDR1 reads GTSNPN; CDR2 reads SVGIG (reference sequence). The CDR3 spells CAGRQRPNTEAFF. CDR3 bases: TGTGCCGGGAGACAGAGACCGAACACTGAAGCTTTCTTT.

Note on this clone: The same CDR3 is also encoded by other DNA sequences in this sample. The chain recombines TRBV5-1 with TRBJ1-2; 9 bases match TRBD1. V dropped 8 bases and J dropped 7; count of bases not matched to a gene: 9. The CDR3 is made up of 13 amino acids. CDR1 SGHRS and CDR2 YFSETQ come from the germline V gene. In nucleotides, the CDR3 is TGCGCCAGTAGCCCCGGGACAGGGAGTGGCTACACCTTC. This gives the protein CASSPGTGSGYTF.

This clone appeared a single time. The rearrangement links TRBV7-2 to TRBJ2-7, with TRBD2 matching over 7 bases. Germline-derived CDR1 and CDR2 are SGHTA and FQGNSA. The CDR3 spans 15 residues. V was clipped by 2 bases and J by 0 bases; unmatched bases: 4. In DNA form, the CDR3 reads TGTGCCAGCAGCTTAAGGGCGGGGGACTCCTACGAGCAGTACTTC. This translates into CASSLRAGDSYEQYF.

The chain carries TRBV27 and TRBJ1-2; D gene uncertain. The CDR3 totals 15 residues. Per germline, CDR1 MNHEY and CDR2 SMNVEV (reference sequence). Trimming took off 0 bases at V and 2 bases at J, with 10 bases between the two ends. The CDR3 loop reads CASSLSKGGNYGYTF. The CDR3 DNA follows: TGTGCCAGCAGTTTATCGAAGGGAGGGAACTATGGCTACACCTTC.